Listed here are 29 T cell receptor beta chains from one sample, sequenced in a study of blood T cells in healthy people across ages. Next came a second PCR, run for roughly 7 to 12 cycles, which used a sample-barcoded 5' primer along with a J-beta primer mix. TCRdb used MiXCR to reprocess the 5' RACE reads, holding one entry per CDR3 protein. The table lists about a million distinct CDR3 sequences, around two fifths of them singletons. The sample comprised blood. The receptors were gathered from a man aged 18 to 29 in good health.

This chain uses TRBV28 with TRBJ2-5, with a weak D call TRBD2 (6 bases). V lost 5 bases to trimming and J lost 1 base, with 17 bases between them. CDR1 is MDHEN and CDR2 is SYDVKM in the germline V gene. This CDR3 comprises 16 residues. The CDR3 loop is CASSHKAWDFQETQYF. The CDR3 DNA follows: TGTGCCAGCAGTCACAAAGCGTGGGACTTCCAAGAGACCCAGTACTTC. The full variable domain, completed using reference TRBV28 and TRBJ2-5, is DVKVTQSSRYLVKRTGEKVFLECVQDMDHENMFWYRQDPGLGLRLIYFSYDVKMKEKGDIPEGYSVSREKKERFSLILESASTNQTSMYLCASSHKAWDFQETQYFGPGTRLLVL.

The chain has TRBV28 and TRBJ2-7, with TRBD2 identical over 10 bases. V shed 4 bases, J shed 2 bases, and the junction held 8 bases outside the gene matches. There are 16 residues in the CDR3. Germline V gene data show CDR1 as MDHEN and CDR2 as SYDVKM. The CDR3 nucleotides are TGTGCCAGCAGTTCTCGAGGGACTAGCGCAACCTACGAGCAGTACTTC. This encodes CASSSRGTSATYEQYF.

This clonotype has just one count. The chain combines TRBV5-5 with TRBJ2-7; tentative D call: TRBD1 (5 bases). The CDR3 totals 13 residues. V gave up 2 bases and J gave up 7 bases, with 13 bases separating them. Germline CDR1 is SGHKS and CDR2 is YYEKEE (reference sequence). CDR3 loop: CASSFFEDNEQYF. CDR3 coding DNA: TGTGCCAGCAGCTTTTTTGAGGACAATGAGCAGTACTTC. Drawing the rest from reference TRBV5-5 and TRBJ2-7, the complete variable domain is DAGVTQSPTHLIKTRGQQVTLRCSPISGHKSVSWYQQVLGQGPQFIFQYYEKEERGRGNFPDRFSARQFPNYSSELNVNALLLGDSALYLCASSFFEDNEQYFGPGTRLTVT.

This clonotype appeared a few times. The chain uses TRBV2 and TRBJ1-5; 7 bases are a match to TRBD1. Germline V gene sequence: CDR1 SNHLY, CDR2 FYNNEI. Unmatched junction bases numbered 16, after V lost 10 bases and J lost 4 bases. This CDR3 spans 16 amino acids. As DNA, the CDR3 is TGTGCCACCAGAGCCCCAACAGGGGTGCTAAATCAGCCCCAGCATTTT. It translates to CATRAPTGVLNQPQHF.

V usage is TRBV5-1 and J usage is TRBJ1-6, with TRBD1 identical over 7 bases. The CDR3 length is 14 residues. In germline, CDR1 is SGHRS, CDR2 YFSETQ. With 4 bases clipped from V and 8 bases from J, the junction kept 6 bases outside the gene matches. The CDR3 DNA follows: TGCGCCAGCAGCCTAGGGGGCGTCGATTCACCCCTCCACTTT. Its translation: CASSLGGVDSPLHF.

The rearrangement links TRBV3-1 to TRBJ1-2; D unresolved. Trimming cost V 0 bases and J 3 bases, with 11 bases left between them. The CDR3 spans 15 residues. Germline assignment: CDR1 LGHDT and CDR2 YNNKEL (reference sequence). The CDR3 sequence is CASSQDPGIYYGYTF. CDR3 sequence (DNA): TGTGCCAGCAGCCAAGATCCCGGCATCTACTATGGCTACACCTTC.

A few counts support this clonotype. The chain employs TRBV9 and TRBJ2-1; 15 positions agree with TRBD2. Germline assignment: CDR1 SGDLS and CDR2 YYNGEE. This CDR3 region has 17 residues. J was trimmed by 1 base and V by 2 bases; bases with no gene match: 1. CDR3 bases: TGTGCCAGCAGCGTGGGGACTAGCGGGGGGTCCTACAATGAGCAGTTCTTC. Translated, it gives CASSVGTSGGSYNEQFF.

The rearrangement joins TRBV6-5 to TRBJ1-1, with D possibly matching TRBD1 (5 bases). Trimming stripped 7 bases from V and 4 bases from J, with 16 bases between. CDR1 MNHEY and CDR2 SVGAGI come from the germline V gene. The CDR3 has 14 residues. The CDR3 here is CASTKGVGGTEAFF. The CDR3 coding sequence is TGTGCCAGCACCAAAGGGGTGGGTGGCACTGAAGCTTTCTTT.

In its sample, this clonotype was seen a few times. The J gene is TRBJ1-1, the V gene TRBV5-1; D is undetermined. CDR1 SGHRS and CDR2 YFSETQ come from the germline V gene. The CDR3 is made up of 15 amino acids. The V end was cut by 0 bases, the J end by 1 base, with 10 bases between. The CDR3 DNA reads as TGCGCCAGCAGCTTGGTCGGCAGAGAGAACACTGAAGCTTTCTTT. It is translated as CASSLVGRENTEAFF.

This clonotype came up a few times. The chain joins TRBV20-1 to TRBJ2-7, with unresolved D. CDR1 is DFQATT and CDR2 is SNEGSKA in the germline V gene (reference sequence). V gave up 4 bases and J gave up 1 base, with 5 bases separating them. The CDR3 has 11 residues. The CDR3, as DNA: TGCAGTGCTATCGGATCCTACGAGCAGTACTTC. This gives the protein CSAIGSYEQYF.

This clonotype was counted a few times. This chain links TRBV4-3 with TRBJ2-3; 10 nucleotides agree with TRBD1. The CDR3 sequence is 15 residues long. The germline V gene has CDR1 LGHNA and CDR2 YSLEER. J lost 4 bases, V lost 3 bases, and 4 bases had no gene match. This CDR3 reads CASSHRQGAADTQYF. The CDR3 DNA is TGCGCCAGCAGCCACAGACAGGGGGCTGCAGATACGCAGTATTTT.

This rearrangement joins TRBV4-2 to TRBJ2-5; 8 bases are a match to TRBD2. J lost 5 bases, V lost 0 bases, and 5 bases had no gene match. Germline V gene data show CDR1 as LGHNA and CDR2 as YNFKEQ. The CDR3 contains 15 residues. The DNA for the CDR3 is TGTGCCAGCAGCCAAGAGTACGGGGGGGGTGAGACCCAGTACTTC. This encodes CASSQEYGGGETQYF.

This clonotype was seen a handful of times. The rearrangement joins TRBV9 to TRBJ1-2; 7 nucleotides align to TRBD1. The germline V gene encodes CDR1 SGDLS and CDR2 YYNGEE. The ends lost 1 base at V and 2 bases at J; junction bases unmatched: 11. The CDR3 loop spans 17 amino acids. For the CDR3, the DNA is TGTGCCAGCAGCGTATCCCTGGAACAGGGGAAGAACTATGGCTACACCTTC. Translated, it gives CASSVSLEQGKNYGYTF.

This chain links TRBV2 with TRBJ1-5; TRBD1 matches at 11 bases. Germline CDR1 and CDR2: SNHLY and FYNNEI. There are 17 residues in the CDR3. V lost 5 bases and J lost 0; bases outside the gene matches: 6. CDR3 in DNA: TGTGCCAGCAGTCCGGACAGGGGGCATAGTAGCAATCAGCCCCAGCATTTT. This codes for CASSPDRGHSSNQPQHF.

In its sample, this clonotype was seen once. CDR3 sequence: CASSKVRMGGAFNTEAFF. DNA of the CDR3: TGTGCCAGCAGCAAGGTGAGAATGGGGGGGGCATTCAACACTGAAGCTTTCTTT. This chain links TRBV21-1 with TRBJ1-1; TRBD1 was called by the table and not checked on the DNA. TRBV21-1 is recorded as a pseudogene. The CDR3 has 18 residues.

This chain links TRBV20-1 with TRBJ2-4; D is unresolved. The V end was cut by 4 bases, the J end by 0 bases, with 10 bases between. From germline, CDR1 is DFQATT and CDR2 SNEGSKA (reference sequence). CDR3 length equals 14 residues. In nucleotides, the CDR3 is TGCAGTGCTAAAAAGTGGCTAGCCAAAAACATTCAGTACTTC. Encoded protein: CSAKKWLAKNIQYF.

This clonotype was recorded many times. The chain is built from TRBV5-1 and TRBJ1-1; 9 bases map to TRBD1. With 3 bases clipped from V and 3 bases from J, the junction kept 12 bases outside the gene matches. Germline V gene data show CDR1 as SGHRS and CDR2 as YFSETQ. This CDR3 region has 17 residues. This CDR3 reads CASSWRYRGPRHTEAFF. The CDR3, as DNA: TGCGCCAGCAGCTGGAGGTACAGGGGGCCGAGGCACACTGAAGCTTTCTTT.

This clonotype was found many times. This chain links TRBV11-3 with TRBJ2-1, with 12 bases matching TRBD2. This CDR3 comprises 16 residues. Trimming removed 4 bases from V and 5 bases from J; junction bases left unmatched: 6. In germline, CDR1 is SGHNT, CDR2 YENEEA. The CDR3 loop is CASSYRSSGGDNEQFF. In nucleotides, the CDR3 is TGTGCCAGCAGCTACCGGTCTAGCGGGGGGGACAATGAGCAGTTCTTC.

A few counts support this clonotype. CDR3 residues: CASSFSIALKETQYF. In nucleotides, the CDR3 is TGTGCCAGCAGCTTTAGTATTGCTTTAAAAGAGACCCAGTACTTC. This rearrangement joins TRBV7-2 to TRBJ2-5, with no clear D. CDR3 length: 15 residues. Germline V CDR1 and CDR2: SGHTA, FQGNSA. With 3 bases removed from V and 3 bases from J, the gap between germline ends came to 14 bases.

V usage is TRBV4-2 and J usage is TRBJ1-1, with 7 bases aligning to TRBD1. Trimming cost V 4 bases and J 3 bases; bases outside gene matches: 8. Germline V gives CDR1 LGHNA, CDR2 YNFKEQ. CDR3 length: 15 amino acids. The DNA of the CDR3 is TGTGCCAGCAGCCCCAACAGGGGTTCGTACACTGAAGCTTTCTTT. Its protein product is CASSPNRGSYTEAFF.

The chain carries TRBV29-1 and TRBJ1-4; tentatively, D is TRBD1 (6 bases). From germline, CDR1 is SQVTM and CDR2 ANQGSEA. This CDR3 region has 12 residues. V lost 8 bases, J lost 8 bases, and 15 bases lay in between. CDR3 amino acids: CSSRGTLEKLFF. The CDR3, as DNA: TGCAGCTCGAGGGGGACGCTCGAAAAACTGTTTTTT. Full variable domain (missing parts from reference TRBV29-1 and TRBJ1-4): SAVISQKPSRDICQRGTSLTIQCQVDSQVTMMFWYRQQPGQSLTLIATANQGSEATYESGFVIDKFPISRPNLTFSTLTVSNMSPEDSSIYLCSSRGTLEKLFFGSGTQLSVL.

This clonotype was counted between two and nine times. This chain connects TRBV5-1 to TRBJ2-1; weak D call: TRBD2 (5 bases). The J call may be wrong; the DNA end is better matched by TRBJ2-7. The length of the CDR3 is 16 residues. The V gene's germline CDR1 is SGHRS and CDR2 YFSETQ. The CDR3 sequence is CASSLGGSSSYNEQYF. In nucleotides, the CDR3 is TGCGCCAGCAGCTTGGGAGGGTCAAGCTCCTACAATGAGCAGTACTTC.

This clonotype was counted only a few times. The V and J genes are TRBV20-1 and TRBJ2-1, with unresolved D. The CDR3 has 12 amino acids. The germline V gene has CDR1 DFQATT and CDR2 SNEGSKA (reference sequence). V lost 3 bases and J 8 bases, leaving 11 bases between the germline ends. CDR3 sequence (DNA): TGCAGTGCTAGCCCGGGCAGCGATGAGCAGTTCTTC. Protein product: CSASPGSDEQFF.

This clonotype was counted a few times. The chain recombines TRBV5-1 with TRBJ2-1; 7 bases match TRBD1. The CDR3 consists of 14 residues. V trimming: 0 bases; J trimming: 9 bases; junction bases outside the gene matches: 6. Germline V gives CDR1 SGHRS, CDR2 YFSETQ. The CDR3 bases are TGCGCCAGCAGCTTGGGTTCAGGGGGTACTGAGCAGTTCTTC. Translated: CASSLGSGGTEQFF.

This clonotype was observed a few times. This chain connects TRBV12-3 or TRBV12-4 to TRBJ2-1; 8 bases match TRBD2. V lost 5 bases and J lost 6; bases outside the gene matches: 3. The CDR3 consists of 13 residues. In DNA form, the CDR3 reads TGTGCCAGCAGTATCGGACTAGCCAATGAGCAGTTCTTC. It translates to CASSIGLANEQFF.

The chain joins TRBV6-6 to TRBJ2-7; either TRBD1 or TRBD2 may fit D (5 bases each). This CDR3 is 16 amino acids long. Trimming cost V 0 bases and J 1 base, with 13 bases left between them. The germline CDR1 and CDR2 sequences are MNHNY and SVGAGI (reference sequence). The CDR3 region is CASSYSRGPGSYEQYF. The DNA of the CDR3 is TGTGCCAGCAGTTACTCGAGGGGTCCAGGGTCCTACGAGCAGTACTTC.

This clonotype has a handful of counts. The CDR3 loop reads CASGFLIRQGLGEKLFF. CDR3 bases: TGTGCTAGTGGTTTCCTTATCAGACAGGGGCTCGGTGAAAAACTGTTTTTT. The V call is TRBV12-5, the J call TRBJ1-4; 8 positions match TRBD1. Germline CDR1 LGHNT, CDR2 FRNRAP. After removal of 3 bases from V and 7 bases from J, the junction contained 13 bases not matched to a gene. The CDR3 runs 17 residues.

The chain couples TRBV20-1 to TRBJ2-2; D may correspond to TRBD1 or TRBD2 (5 bases each). Deletions cut 2 bases from V and 10 bases from J, with 17 bases between. The CDR3 covers 14 residues. Germline V gives CDR1 DFQATT, CDR2 SNEGSKA (reference sequence). In DNA form, the CDR3 reads TGCAGTGCTAGAACCATGGGGGATCCCGAGGAGCTGTTTTTT. Translating gives CSARTMGDPEELFF.

In this sample, this clonotype turned up a few times. V and J are TRBV29-1 and TRBJ2-5, with 7 bases identical to TRBD1. The trim removed 6 bases at V and 1 base at J, leaving 5 bases unmatched. Germline V gene lookup returns CDR1 SQVTM and CDR2 ANQGSEA. This CDR3 is built from 13 residues. As DNA, the CDR3 is TGCAGCGTACAGGGGCTATTCCAAGAGACCCAGTACTTC. Protein sequence: CSVQGLFQETQYF.